This T cell receptor beta chain appears in the sequencing data of a study of blood T cells in healthy people across ages. Trimming took off 1 base at V and 7 bases at J, with 11 bases between the two ends. Germline-derived CDR1 and CDR2 are SGHTA and FQGNSA. The CDR3 has 14 residues. The authors ran a second PCR of about 7 to 12 cycles using a sample-barcoded 5' primer and a J-beta primer mix. TCRdb reprocessed the 5' RACE reads with MiXCR, giving one entry per CDR3 protein. This table holds nearly 800,000 distinct CDR3 sequences, approximately 25% found once. General study points: Naive T cell percentage showed a strong correlation with TCR beta diversity.

To note about this clonotype: Its target is not known.

A further study also used this sample, focusing on T cells of mothers and their children. As that report states: For each mother, over 8 million TCR beta CDR3 reads were obtained, and for each child, a few million. For related and unrelated pairs alike, thymic selection shapes TCR recombination output similarly. No persistent microchimeric T cell clones were detected at 95 to 100 clones per million clonotypes sensitivity.

Sequences were obtained from blood. The V call is TRBV7-2, the J call TRBJ1-5; D possibly corresponds to TRBD1 (5 bases). The receptor comes from a boy between 10 and 17 years old in good health. CDR3: CASSLDPGLQPQHF. DNA for the CDR3: TGTGCCAGCAGCTTAGACCCAGGGCTCCAGCCCCAGCATTTT. Variable domain in full (rest from reference TRBV7-2 and TRBJ1-5): GAGVSQSPSNKVTEKGKDVELRCDPISGHTALYWYRQSLGQGLEFLIYFQGNSAPDKSGLPSDRFSAERTGGSVSTLTIQRTQQEDSAVYLCASSLDPGLQPQHFGDGTRLSIL.